The source of this TCR beta chain is a study of T cells after yellow fever vaccination. Study observations and caveats: Bulk-population clonotypes that are abundant could appear as contaminants in FACS-sorted repertoires. At 96% for CD4 and just over 85% for CD8, most primary-vaccination clones showed up again after the booster.

This clonotype was seen ten or more times. Its antigen is unknown. Compared with germline, one end of the junction differs, possibly owing to a read error. Looked up from germline, CDR1 is SGHTA and CDR2 is FQGNSA. CDR3 size: 17 residues. One entry per CDR3 protein results from TCRdb running MiXCR on the 5' RACE reads. The data show over 150,000 distinct CDR3 sequences, under 7.5% seen once. The rearrangement links TRBV7-2 to TRBJ2-5, with a tentative D call TRBD1 (6 bases). This receptor was taken from a man aged 18 to 30 who received the YFV17D yellow fever vaccine. The sample here was CD4+ T cells sorted from PBMCs, taken 4 to 5 days after the first yellow fever vaccination. The CDR3 loop is CASSSGSWGPSQKTQYF. CDR3 DNA: TGTGCCAGCAGCTCCGGATCTTGGGGGCCCTCCCAAAAGACCCAGTACTTC.